This T cell receptor (beta chain) was sequenced in a study of T cell responses to AZD1222 COVID-19 vaccine. General study findings and limits: The repertoires were collected only after the peak T cell response. Donors in the cohort were predominantly white British and more often female, and clonal diversity was possibly underestimated. Unmutated variant regions are reportedly the target of nearly half of TCRs that are spike-specific. Seropositive AZD1222 recipients at baseline numbered only six or seven.

In regard to this clone: Its antigen is currently unknown.

TCRdb's copy holds only in-frame clones and misses some; the assay was immunoSEQ multiplex PCR. The table records tens of thousands of clones, about 90% of them present only once. The TCR comes from an adult who received the AZD1222 COVID-19 vaccine. The sample was peripheral blood, taken 28 days after the second AZD1222 dose.

CDR3 sequence (DNA): TGTGCCAGCAGTTTAGCGGCGACAGGGTCTGGCTACACCTTC. This translates into CASSLAATGSGYTF. The chain has TRBV27 and TRBJ1-2, with 7 bases lining up with TRBD1. The CDR3 extends over 14 amino acids. CDR1 and CDR2 from the germline V gene are MNHEY and SMNVEV (reference sequence). Trimming cost V 2 bases and J 7 bases; bases outside gene matches: 7.